The count of the clone carrying this T cell receptor (beta chain) is one. These data originate in a study of blood T cell repertoires in COVID-19. This CDR3 spans 13 amino acids. The V and J ends lost 2 bases and 6 bases respectively, with 8 bases between them. Germline V gene sequence: CDR1 MRHNA, CDR2 SNTAGT. Clones were read by immunoSEQ multiplex PCR, and TCRdb kept only the in-frame ones, dropping some. The sample shows roughly 90,000 clones, more than 80% of them seen only once. The sample was peripheral blood. This TCR came from a man aged 50-60 years with COVID-19, enrolled during active disease. The chain is built from TRBV6-4 and TRBJ1-5; no reliable D call. The CDR3: CASSDVAGQPQHF. The CDR3 DNA follows: TGTGCCAGCAGTGACGTGGCGGGTCAGCCCCAGCATTTT.